This is a list of T cell receptor beta chains from one sample in a study of blood T cell repertoires in COVID-19. TCRdb keeps only in-frame clones here, not all; method: immunoSEQ multiplex PCR. This table has hundreds of thousands of clones, about 87% appearing once. Sequenced: peripheral blood. These receptors all stem from a woman in her twenties or thirties who had recovered from COVID-19. CDR3s include the opening cysteine and the closing phenylalanine or tryptophan. The D gene is left open where the match is weak. Expanded clones get a size class; other rows say once, few or many, or leave the size out.

CDR3 length: 11
clone size: .
V gene: TRBV6-5
D gene: .
J gene: TRBJ2-7
CDR3 protein: CASSYSRLEYF
CDR3 DNA: TGTGCCAGCAGTTACTCGAGGCTTGAGTACTTC

CDR3 length: 15
clone size: .
V gene: TRBV6-5
D gene: TRBD1
J gene: TRBJ2-2
CDR3 protein: CASSSGTGATGELFF
CDR3 DNA: TGTGCCAGCAGTTCGGGGACAGGGGCAACCGGGGAGCTGTTTTTT

CDR3 length: 13
clone size: few
V gene: TRBV2
D gene: TRBD1
J gene: TRBJ2-1
CDR3 protein: CASSRDRDNEQFF
CDR3 DNA: TGTGCCAGCAGCCGGGACAGAGACAATGAGCAGTTCTTC

CDR3 length: 15
clone size: .
V gene: TRBV5-1
D gene: TRBD1
J gene: TRBJ2-1
CDR3 protein: CASSSGQGTGNEQFF
CDR3 DNA: TGCGCCAGCAGCTCGGGACAGGGAACGGGCAATGAGCAGTTCTTC

CDR3 length: 14
clone size: .
V gene: TRBV4-2
D gene: TRBD2
J gene: TRBJ2-7
CDR3 protein: CASSATGLDYEQYF
CDR3 DNA: TGTGCCAGCAGCGCGACGGGACTAGACTACGAGCAGTACTTC

CDR3 length: 14
clone size: .
V gene: TRBV5-6
D gene: TRBD1
J gene: TRBJ2-7
CDR3 protein: CASSFWQGASEQYF
CDR3 DNA: TGTGCCAGCAGCTTCTGGCAGGGGGCGTCCGAGCAGTACTTC

CDR3 length: 14
clone size: .
V gene: TRBV2
D gene: TRBD2
J gene: TRBJ2-1
CDR3 protein: CASGLAGSYNEQFF
CDR3 DNA: TGTGCCAGCGGACTAGCGGGCTCCTACAATGAGCAGTTCTTC

CDR3 length: 15
clone size: .
V gene: TRBV7-3
D gene: TRBD1
J gene: TRBJ2-2
CDR3 protein: CASSRDSPNTGELFF
CDR3 DNA: TGTGCCAGCAGTCGGGACAGTCCGAACACCGGGGAGCTGTTTTTT

CDR3 length: 15
clone size: .
V gene: TRBV16
D gene: .
J gene: TRBJ2-5
CDR3 protein: CASSQSGAGGETQYF
CDR3 DNA: TGTGCCAGCAGCCAATCGGGCGCCGGGGGAGAGACCCAGTACTTC

CDR3 length: 14
clone size: .
V gene: TRBV7-9
D gene: .
J gene: TRBJ1-1
CDR3 protein: CASSFREGNTEAFF
CDR3 DNA: TGTGCCAGCAGCTTCAGGGAAGGGAACACTGAAGCTTTCTTT

CDR3 length: 15
clone size: few
V gene: TRBV24-1
D gene: .
J gene: TRBJ2-7
CDR3 protein: CATSDVVTGRDEQYF
CDR3 DNA: TGTGCCACCAGTGATGTTGTTACAGGGAGGGACGAGCAGTACTTC

CDR3 length: 13
clone size: .
V gene: TRBV12-3/TRBV12-4
D gene: TRBD1
J gene: TRBJ2-3
CDR3 protein: CASSPGTGDTQYF
CDR3 DNA: TGTGCCAGCAGTCCGGGGACAGGGGATACGCAGTATTTT

CDR3 length: 15
clone size: .
V gene: TRBV2
D gene: .
J gene: TRBJ1-6
CDR3 protein: CASSDDSQSFSPLHF
CDR3 DNA: TGTGCCAGCAGTGATGACAGCCAAAGCTTTTCACCCCTCCACTTT

CDR3 length: 13
clone size: .
V gene: TRBV2
D gene: .
J gene: TRBJ2-1
CDR3 protein: CASTSDQAGEQFF
CDR3 DNA: TGTGCCAGCACCTCTGACCAGGCTGGGGAGCAGTTCTTC

CDR3 length: 18
clone size: .
V gene: TRBV7-2
D gene: .
J gene: TRBJ1-3
CDR3 protein: CASSLEVPGVNSGNTIYF
CDR3 DNA: TGTGCCAGCAGCTTAGAGGTCCCGGGGGTGAACTCTGGAAACACCATATATTTT

CDR3 length: 14
clone size: .
V gene: TRBV6-1
D gene: TRBD1
J gene: TRBJ1-1
CDR3 protein: CASSEGTGVTEAFF
CDR3 DNA: TGTGCCAGCAGTGAGGGGACAGGGGTGACTGAAGCTTTCTTT

CDR3 length: 15
clone size: .
V gene: TRBV7-8
D gene: .
J gene: TRBJ2-5
CDR3 protein: CASSLFGLIQETQYF
CDR3 DNA: TGTGCCAGCAGCTTATTTGGACTCATCCAAGAGACCCAGTACTTC

CDR3 length: 15
clone size: once
V gene: TRBV29-1
D gene: TRBD1
J gene: TRBJ2-3
CDR3 protein: CSVEDGGRGPDTQYF
CDR3 DNA: TGCAGCGTTGAAGACGGGGGCAGGGGGCCAGATACGCAGTATTTT

CDR3 length: 16
clone size: .
V gene: TRBV6-1
D gene: TRBD1
J gene: TRBJ1-5
CDR3 protein: CASSELRQGAGQPQHF
CDR3 DNA: TGTGCCAGCAGTGAATTAAGACAGGGGGCTGGACAGCCCCAGCATTTT

CDR3 length: 12
clone size: .
V gene: TRBV19
D gene: .
J gene: TRBJ1-4
CDR3 protein: CASSARNEKLFF
CDR3 DNA: TGTGCCAGTAGTGCCAGGAATGAAAAACTGTTTTTT

CDR3 length: 16
clone size: .
V gene: TRBV3-1/TRBV3-2
D gene: TRBD2
J gene: TRBJ2-7
CDR3 protein: CASSLLSGASSYEQYF
CDR3 DNA: TGTGCCAGCAGCCTACTTAGCGGGGCTAGCTCCTACGAGCAGTACTTC

CDR3 length: 14
clone size: .
V gene: TRBV7-3
D gene: TRBD2
J gene: TRBJ2-1
CDR3 protein: CASSPGLAANEQFF
CDR3 DNA: TGTGCCAGCAGCCCCGGACTAGCGGCCAATGAGCAGTTCTTC

CDR3 length: 16
clone size: .
V gene: TRBV7-9
D gene: TRBD1
J gene: TRBJ1-5
CDR3 protein: CASSHTGQGSNQPQHF
CDR3 DNA: TGTGCCAGCAGCCATACGGGACAGGGAAGCAATCAGCCCCAGCATTTT

CDR3 length: 14
clone size: .
V gene: TRBV6-9
D gene: TRBD1
J gene: TRBJ2-7
CDR3 protein: CASSFSGQGSEQYF
CDR3 DNA: TGTGCCAGCAGTTTCTCGGGACAGGGGAGCGAGCAGTACTTC

CDR3 length: 13
clone size: .
V gene: TRBV19
D gene: .
J gene: TRBJ1-4
CDR3 protein: CASSMVLEEKLFF
CDR3 DNA: TGTGCCAGTAGTATGGTTTTGGAGGAAAAACTGTTTTTT

CDR3 length: 14
clone size: once
V gene: TRBV30
D gene: TRBD2
J gene: TRBJ2-3
CDR3 protein: CAWSVLAGADTQYF
CDR3 DNA: TGTGCCTGGAGTGTACTAGCGGGGGCAGATACGCAGTATTTT

CDR3 length: 14
clone size: once
V gene: TRBV7-9
D gene: .
J gene: TRBJ1-4
CDR3 protein: CASSPQGYGEKLFF
CDR3 DNA: TGTGCCAGCAGCCCACAGGGTTACGGGGAAAAACTGTTTTTT

CDR3 length: 18
clone size: .
V gene: TRBV15
D gene: TRBD2
J gene: TRBJ2-7
CDR3 protein: CATSTGRSLFPTLYEQYF
CDR3 DNA: TGTGCCACCAGCACCGGGAGGTCCTTATTCCCCACGCTCTACGAGCAGTACTTC

CDR3 length: 14
clone size: .
V gene: TRBV9
D gene: TRBD1
J gene: TRBJ2-7
CDR3 protein: CASSVGDRNYEQYF
CDR3 DNA: TGTGCCAGCAGCGTAGGGGACAGAAACTACGAGCAGTACTTC

CDR3 length: 14
clone size: .
V gene: TRBV28
D gene: .
J gene: TRBJ2-7
CDR3 protein: CASSPGPGAYEQYF
CDR3 DNA: TGTGCCAGCAGTCCCGGGCCAGGGGCCTACGAGCAGTACTTC

CDR3 length: 14
clone size: .
V gene: TRBV9
D gene: .
J gene: TRBJ2-3
CDR3 protein: CASSPSGSTDTQYF
CDR3 DNA: TGTGCCAGCAGCCCCAGCGGCAGCACAGATACGCAGTATTTT

CDR3 length: 17
clone size: .
V gene: TRBV19
D gene: .
J gene: TRBJ2-7
CDR3 protein: CASSARKDRNTSYEQYF
CDR3 DNA: TGTGCCAGCAGTGCCCGTAAAGACAGGAATACCTCCTACGAGCAGTACTTC

CDR3 length: 14
clone size: .
V gene: TRBV7-9
D gene: .
J gene: TRBJ1-4
CDR3 protein: CASSPGQPNEKLFF
CDR3 DNA: TGTGCCAGCAGCCCTGGACAGCCGAATGAAAAACTGTTTTTT

CDR3 length: 13
clone size: .
V gene: TRBV7-9
D gene: .
J gene: TRBJ1-5
CDR3 protein: CASSDSGNQPQHF
CDR3 DNA: TGTGCCAGCAGTGACAGTGGCAATCAGCCCCAGCATTTT

CDR3 length: 15
clone size: .
V gene: TRBV24-1
D gene: TRBD1
J gene: TRBJ1-4
CDR3 protein: CATSEPGQGAEKLFF
CDR3 DNA: TGTGCCACCAGTGAGCCGGGACAGGGTGCCGAAAAACTGTTTTTT

CDR3 length: 16
clone size: .
V gene: TRBV24-1
D gene: .
J gene: TRBJ2-7
CDR3 protein: CATSAQGAGPIYEQYF
CDR3 DNA: TGTGCCACCAGTGCCCAAGGGGCAGGGCCTATCTACGAGCAGTACTTC

CDR3 length: 16
clone size: .
V gene: TRBV7-2
D gene: .
J gene: TRBJ1-6
CDR3 protein: CASSLYFRTSNSPLHF
CDR3 DNA: TGTGCCAGCAGCTTATACTTCCGGACAAGTAATTCACCCCTCCACTTT

CDR3 length: 13
clone size: .
V gene: TRBV12-3/TRBV12-4
D gene: .
J gene: TRBJ2-2
CDR3 protein: CASSSVNTGELFF
CDR3 DNA: TGTGCCAGCAGTTCCGTGAACACCGGGGAGCTGTTTTTT

CDR3 length: 15
clone size: .
V gene: TRBV27
D gene: TRBD1
J gene: TRBJ2-5
CDR3 protein: CASSFGAGGGETQYF
CDR3 DNA: TGTGCCAGCAGTTTCGGGGCAGGGGGCGGGGAGACCCAGTACTTC

CDR3 length: 16
clone size: .
V gene: TRBV5-5
D gene: TRBD1
J gene: TRBJ1-4
CDR3 protein: CASSLASQGAGEKLFF
CDR3 DNA: TGTGCCAGCAGCTTGGCTTCACAGGGGGCAGGCGAAAAACTGTTTTTT

CDR3 length: 14
clone size: .
V gene: TRBV5-1
D gene: .
J gene: TRBJ1-1
CDR3 protein: CASSLALGNTEAFF
CDR3 DNA: TGCGCCAGCAGCTTGGCCCTCGGGAACACTGAAGCTTTCTTT

CDR3 length: 12
clone size: .
V gene: TRBV6-1
D gene: .
J gene: TRBJ2-7
CDR3 protein: CASSDTGNEQYF
CDR3 DNA: TGTGCCAGCAGTGATACAGGGAACGAGCAGTACTTC

CDR3 length: 16
clone size: .
V gene: TRBV9
D gene: TRBD2
J gene: TRBJ2-2
CDR3 protein: CASSAPGLAVTGELFF
CDR3 DNA: TGTGCCAGCAGCGCCCCGGGACTAGCGGTCACCGGGGAGCTGTTTTTT

CDR3 length: 17
clone size: .
V gene: TRBV12-5
D gene: .
J gene: TRBJ1-6
CDR3 protein: CASRLDRPKKNNSPLHF
CDR3 DNA: TGTGCTAGTCGGCTCGACAGACCCAAGAAAAATAATTCACCCCTCCACTTT

CDR3 length: 11
clone size: .
V gene: TRBV5-6
D gene: .
J gene: TRBJ1-2
CDR3 protein: CASSSFYGYTF
CDR3 DNA: TGTGCCAGCAGCTCCTTCTATGGCTACACCTTC

CDR3 length: 15
clone size: few
V gene: TRBV7-2
D gene: .
J gene: TRBJ1-2
CDR3 protein: CASSSGGARSDGYTF
CDR3 DNA: TGTGCCAGCAGCTCCGGGGGGGCACGTTCGGATGGCTACACCTTC